These 28 T cell receptor beta chains were all obtained from the same sample, sequenced in a study of blood T cell repertoires in COVID-19. Here immunoSEQ multiplex PCR was the method, and the copy in TCRdb shows in-frame clones only, minus some. This sample has roughly 100,000 clones, with 70% to 90% found just once. Sequencing was carried out using peripheral blood. These receptors were collected from a woman aged 70 to 79 with acute or convalescent COVID-19.

This clone was recorded only once. V gene TRBV9 combines with J gene TRBJ2-3; D unresolved. The V end lost 2 bases, the J end lost 5 bases, and 9 bases lay between the germline ends. Germline CDR1 is SGDLS and CDR2 is YYNGEE. The CDR3 is 13 residues long. The CDR3 nucleotides read TGTGCCAGCAGCGTGACTCTTATAGATACGCAGTATTTT. It yields the protein CASSVTLIDTQYF.

The V call is TRBV10-3, the J call TRBJ2-1; the match to TRBD2 covers 7 bases. V shed 7 bases, J shed 5 bases, and the junction held 5 bases outside the gene matches. In germline, CDR1 is ENHRY, CDR2 SYGVKD. The length of the CDR3 is 13 residues. The CDR3 DNA reads as TGTGCCATCATGGCCGCGGGAGACAATGAGCAGTTCTTC. Translation: CAIMAAGDNEQFF.

This chain links TRBV5-4 with TRBJ2-7; 11 bases are a match to TRBD2. V gave up 4 bases and J gave up 1 base; unmatched junction bases: 4. Looked up from germline, CDR1 is SGHNT and CDR2 is YYREEE (reference sequence). The CDR3 runs to 15 residues. The CDR3: CASSLTSGSSYEQYF. The CDR3 DNA sequence: TGTGCCAGCAGCCTCACTAGCGGGAGTTCCTACGAGCAGTACTTC.

The chain has TRBV7-3 and TRBJ2-2; D is possibly TRBD1 (6 bases). The V gene lost 0 bases and the J gene lost 5 bases, with 10 bases spanning the gap. In germline, CDR1 is SGHTA, CDR2 FQGTGA. The CDR3 has 15 residues. CDR3: CASSLTGRGTGELFF. The CDR3 DNA sequence: TGTGCCAGCAGCTTAACGGGCAGGGGTACCGGGGAGCTGTTTTTT. Supplemented by reference TRBV7-3 and TRBJ2-2, the full variable domain reads GAGVSQTPSNKVTEKGKYVELRCDPISGHTALYWYRQSLGQGPEFLIYFQGTGAADDSGLPNDRFFAVRPEGSVSTLKIQRTERGDSAVYLCASSLTGRGTGELFFGEGSRLTVL.

V is TRBV9 and J is TRBJ1-3, with 8 bases aligning to TRBD1. Germline V gene lookup returns CDR1 SGDLS and CDR2 YYNGEE. Unmatched junction bases numbered 8, after V lost 3 bases and J lost 0 bases. The CDR3 spans 17 residues. Here the CDR3 reads CASSAREGTGSGNTIYF. CDR3 sequence (DNA): TGTGCCAGCAGCGCGAGAGAAGGGACAGGCTCTGGAAACACCATATATTTT.

The J gene is TRBJ2-1, the V gene TRBV5-4; 7 bases map to TRBD1. CDR1 is SGHNT, CDR2 YYREEE, per germline (reference sequence). Trimming removed 4 bases from V and 10 bases from J; junction bases left unmatched: 14. The CDR3 contains 15 residues. The CDR3 loop is CASSESGGWLTEQFF. The CDR3 coding sequence is TGTGCCAGCAGCGAGTCAGGGGGTTGGCTGACCGAGCAGTTCTTC.

This sequence joins TRBV19 and TRBJ1-2; possible D gene TRBD1, 5 bases. The CDR3 runs 13 residues. V lost 4 bases and J lost 7, with 13 bases in between. Germline V gene data show CDR1 as LNHDA and CDR2 as SQIVND (reference sequence). CDR3 in amino acids: CASSKDTSSGYTF. The CDR3 DNA follows: TGTGCCAGTAGTAAGGACACGTCTAGTGGCTACACCTTC.

The table lists this clone with a count of one. The chain has TRBV30 and TRBJ2-3; 8 bases agree with TRBD2. The J segment lost 4 bases and the V segment lost 2 bases, leaving 11 bases of the junction unmatched. Germline V gene sequence: CDR1 GTSNPN, CDR2 SVGIG (reference sequence). The CDR3 runs to 16 residues. The CDR3, as DNA: TGTGCCTGGAGTTACCATGCGACTAGCGACCCAGATACGCAGTATTTT. This gives the protein CAWSYHATSDPDTQYF.

This clone was observed once. The rearrangement links TRBV5-5 to TRBJ2-7, with D possibly matching TRBD1 (6 bases). Germline-derived CDR1 and CDR2 are SGHKS and YYEKEE (reference sequence). V was pared by 2 bases and J by 3 bases, with 9 bases between. CDR3 length: 13 amino acids. The CDR3 DNA follows: TGTGCCAGCAGCTTACAGGGAATCTACGAGCAGTACTTC. It specifies CASSLQGIYEQYF.

The rearrangement links TRBV6-5 to TRBJ1-1; D possibly corresponds to TRBD1 (5 bases). Trimming took off 10 bases at V and 1 base at J, with 13 bases between the two ends. The CDR3 runs 13 residues. Germline CDR1 and CDR2: MNHEY and SVGAGI. The CDR3 region has the DNA TGTGCCACCGAGACAGTAGGGAACACTGAAGCTTTCTTT. Protein: CATETVGNTEAFF.

To note about this clone: One end of the junction is discordant with germline, which a read error may explain. The chain recombines TRBV6-6 with TRBJ2-2, with D tentatively TRBD2 (5 bases). From germline, CDR1 is MNHNY and CDR2 SVGAGI (reference sequence). The CDR3 is 14 amino acids. In nucleotides, the CDR3 is TGTGCCAGCAAATGGACTGCGAACATCGGGGAGCTGTTTTTT. Its translation: CASKWTANIGELFF.

This clone occurred once. V is TRBV9 and J is TRBJ2-5, with 8 bases identical to TRBD2. CDR3 length: 14 amino acids. Germline-derived CDR1 and CDR2 are SGDLS and YYNGEE. After removal of 4 bases from V and 3 bases from J, the junction contained 5 bases not matched to a gene. The CDR3 DNA is TGTGCCAGCAGCCCCCCCGGGAGGGAAGAGACCCAGTACTTC. Its translation is CASSPPGREETQYF.

V and J are TRBV6-5 and TRBJ1-2; D possibly corresponds to TRBD1 (6 bases). Germline CDR1 and CDR2: MNHEY and SVGAGI. V gave up 7 bases and J gave up 6 bases, with 18 bases separating them. CDR3 length: 14 amino acids. The CDR3 loop is CASTGTSIGDGYTF. CDR3 sequence (DNA): TGTGCCAGCACCGGGACATCCATAGGGGATGGCTACACCTTC.

The V gene is TRBV18, the J gene TRBJ1-4; D gene ambiguous. Deletions cut 3 bases from V and 0 bases from J, with 8 bases between. This CDR3 is built from 15 residues. The germline V gene encodes CDR1 KGHSH and CDR2 LQKENI. CDR3 residues: CASSPNRPTNEKLFF. The CDR3 region has the DNA TGTGCCAGCTCACCGAACAGACCAACTAATGAAAAACTGTTTTTT.

The chain carries TRBV19 and TRBJ1-1; D possibly corresponds to TRBD1 (5 bases). Germline assignment: CDR1 LNHDA and CDR2 SQIVND (reference sequence). This CDR3 comprises 16 residues. Between the trimmed V and J ends, which lost 5 bases and 1 base, there was a span of 17 bases. The CDR3 sequence is CASSPPGGRGNTEAFF. The CDR3 DNA reads TGTGCCAGTAGTCCGCCAGGAGGGAGGGGGAACACTGAAGCTTTCTTT.

This chain links TRBV7-8 with TRBJ1-5, with 9 bases identical to TRBD1. Losses at the gene ends were 2 bases for V and 7 bases for J; bases not matched to a gene: 6. Germline V gives CDR1 SGHVS, CDR2 FQNEAQ. This CDR3 has 15 amino acids. CDR3 protein: CASSLQQGAGQPQHF. DNA for the CDR3: TGTGCCAGCAGCTTACAACAGGGGGCAGGACAGCCCCAGCATTTT.

The V call is TRBV6-5, the J call TRBJ1-4, with D maybe TRBD1 (6 bases). The CDR3 totals 15 residues. V dropped 8 bases and J dropped 4 bases, with 17 bases sitting between them. Germline loops: CDR1 MNHEY, CDR2 SVGAGI. The CDR3: CASRQDLLNNEKLFF. CDR3 in DNA: TGTGCCAGCCGACAGGATCTTTTAAATAATGAAAAACTGTTTTTT.

The chain combines TRBV7-2 with TRBJ2-7; unclear D gene. This CDR3 spans 14 amino acids. Germline CDR1 and CDR2: SGHTA and FQGNSA. V was clipped by 4 bases and J by 7 bases, with 17 bases between them. The CDR3 DNA sequence: TGTGCCAGCAGCTCGCGTGTGGGTCTAGGAGAGCAGTACTTC. Translating gives CASSSRVGLGEQYF.

This chain links TRBV7-6 with TRBJ2-1; 7 bases line up with TRBD2. J was trimmed by 8 bases and V by 5 bases; bases with no gene match: 6. The CDR3 loop spans 13 amino acids. CDR1 and CDR2 (germline): SGHVS, FNYEAQ. DNA for the CDR3: TGTGCCAGCAGCACCTTACTAGCGTATGAGCAGTTCTTC. Residues: CASSTLLAYEQFF.

This clone was detected only a few times. The V gene is TRBV7-6, the J gene TRBJ2-7, with D hard to call. Per the germline V gene, CDR1 is SGHVS and CDR2 is FNYEAQ. Trimming pared 4 bases from V and 3 bases from J, leaving 19 bases between. The CDR3 is made up of 16 amino acids. CDR3 DNA sequence: TGTGCCAGCAGCTCCCAATGGCTCATGAGCGACTACGAGCAGTACTTC. This sequence encodes CASSSQWLMSDYEQYF.

V usage is TRBV5-1 and J usage is TRBJ2-1, with a possible D match to TRBD1 (6 bases). The CDR3 runs 14 residues. V gave up 0 bases and J gave up 9 bases, with 13 bases separating them. Germline V lookup: CDR1 SGHRS, CDR2 YFSETQ. CDR3 coding DNA: TGCGCCAGCAGCTTGGGGGGGCCTAGCAGTGAGCAGTTCTTC. It encodes CASSLGGPSSEQFF. The full variable domain, with the rest looked up from reference TRBV5-1 and TRBJ2-1, is KAGVTQTPRYLIKTRGQQVTLSCSPISGHRSVSWYQQTPGQGLQFLFEYFSETQRNKGNFPGRFSGRQFSNSRSEMNVSTLELGDSALYLCASSLGGPSSEQFFGPGTRLTVL.

The chain has TRBV12-3 or TRBV12-4 and TRBJ2-7, with D unclear. V lost 3 bases to trimming and J lost 0 bases, with 6 bases between them. The CDR3 consists of 13 residues. The CDR3 here is CASSFLDSYEQYF. Written as DNA, the CDR3 is TGTGCCAGCAGTTTCTTAGACTCCTACGAGCAGTACTTC.

This clone was counted a single time. The chain joins TRBV28 to TRBJ2-1; 11 bases fit TRBD2. The CDR3 runs 15 residues. Germline-derived CDR1 and CDR2 are MDHEN and SYDVKM. V was clipped by 6 bases and J by 3 bases; unmatched bases: 4. The CDR3 region has the DNA TGTGCCAGCAGCCGTACTAGCGGGGGCTACAATGAGCAGTTCTTC. It specifies CASSRTSGGYNEQFF. The whole variable domain, filled in from reference TRBV28 and TRBJ2-1, reads DVKVTQSSRYLVKRTGEKVFLECVQDMDHENMFWYRQDPGLGLRLIYFSYDVKMKEKGDIPEGYSVSREKKERFSLILESASTNQTSMYLCASSRTSGGYNEQFFGPGTRLTVL.

As for this clone: This same CDR3 is encoded by further DNA sequences in the sample. J is TRBJ1-5 and V is TRBV15, with D perhaps TRBD1 (6 bases). This CDR3 has 18 residues. V gave up 0 bases and J gave up 2 bases, with 17 bases separating them. Germline lookup yields CDR1 LNHNV and CDR2 YYDKDF (reference sequence). Written as DNA, the CDR3 is TGTGCCACCAGCAGAGATTCCAATACAGGGAGCGGCAATCAGCCCCAGCATTTT. It encodes CATSRDSNTGSGNQPQHF.

This chain connects TRBV6-2 or TRBV6-3 to TRBJ1-5, with D possibly matching TRBD1 (6 bases). The V gene's germline CDR1 is MNHEY and CDR2 SVGEGT. The CDR3 length is 14 residues. Trimming took off 4 bases at V and 6 bases at J, with 13 bases between the two ends. CDR3 sequence reads: CASSLQGRVQPQHF. The CDR3, as DNA: TGTGCCAGCAGTTTACAGGGTCGAGTTCAGCCCCAGCATTTT.

Comments on this clone: The same CDR3 also results from other DNA sequences found in this sample. This sequence joins TRBV9 and TRBJ2-7; TRBD1 matches at 11 bases. There are 15 residues in the CDR3. V was clipped by 2 bases and J by 3 bases; unmatched bases: 4. The germline V gene has CDR1 SGDLS and CDR2 YYNGEE. In DNA, the CDR3 is TGTGCCAGCAGCGTCGGGACAGGGGGATTCTACGAGCAGTACTTC. Amino acids: CASSVGTGGFYEQYF.

The V and J genes are TRBV6-5 and TRBJ1-2; a weak D match, TRBD1 (5 bases). CDR3 length equals 13 residues. Trimming cost V 5 bases and J 4 bases, with 11 bases left between them. Germline values: CDR1 MNHEY, CDR2 SVGAGI. CDR3 region: CASSRRGSYGYTF. DNA for the CDR3: TGTGCCAGCAGTCGGAGGGGCAGCTATGGCTACACCTTC.

This sequence joins TRBV5-1 and TRBJ1-2; a weak D match, TRBD1 (6 bases). The CDR3 is made up of 13 amino acids. Trimming pared 5 bases from V and 7 bases from J, leaving 15 bases between. CDR1 is SGHRS and CDR2 is YFSETQ in the germline V gene. CDR3 amino acids: CASSTGPRGGYTF. As DNA, the CDR3 is TGCGCCAGCAGTACAGGGCCGAGGGGTGGCTACACCTTC.